These 25 T cell receptor beta chains share one sample of origin, sequenced in a study of blood T cell repertoires in COVID-19. Sequenced by immunoSEQ multiplex PCR; TCRdb stores in-frame clones only, minus some. In the table there are approximately 89,000 clones, more than 80% of which are singletons. Specimen: peripheral blood. These TCRs come from a woman of 80 years or more with acute or convalescent COVID-19.

V is TRBV11-3 and J is TRBJ2-1; 9 bases agree with TRBD1. Germline V gene lookup returns CDR1 SGHNT and CDR2 YENEEA. With 1 base clipped from V and 4 bases from J, the junction kept 5 bases outside the gene matches. This CDR3 contains 16 residues. This CDR3 reads CASSLGSGTGYNEQFF. CDR3 in DNA: TGTGCCAGCAGCTTAGGTTCCGGGACAGGGTACAATGAGCAGTTCTTC.

This clone turned up a few times. This sequence joins TRBV27 and TRBJ2-3; tentative D call: TRBD2 (7 bases). The CDR3 extends over 16 amino acids. CDR1 MNHEY and CDR2 SMNVEV come from the germline V gene (reference sequence). Trimming took 3 bases from V and 6 from J, leaving 19 bases between them. This CDR3 reads CASSLSTLRGGDTQYF. CDR3 DNA sequence: TGTGCCAGCAGTTTGTCCACGCTAAGGGGGGGGGATACGCAGTATTTT.

This sequence joins TRBV2 and TRBJ2-3; TRBD2 aligns across 7 bases. Looked up from germline, CDR1 is SNHLY and CDR2 is FYNNEI. This CDR3 is 15 amino acids long. Trimming cost V 4 bases and J 1 base; bases outside gene matches: 5. The CDR3 DNA follows: TGTGCCAGCAGTGGCCTAGCGGCCGGCACAGATACGCAGTATTTT. Its translation is CASSGLAAGTDTQYF.

This chain connects TRBV9 to TRBJ2-7, with 7 bases aligning to TRBD1. Germline V gives CDR1 SGDLS, CDR2 YYNGEE. With V trimmed by 2 bases and J by 6 bases, 8 bases remained unmatched. The CDR3 is made up of 14 amino acids. CDR3 bases: TGTGCCAGCAGCGTTGGGGACAGACCCGGCGAGCAGTACTTC. It encodes CASSVGDRPGEQYF.

The chain joins TRBV7-2 to TRBJ2-7; 8 nucleotides line up with TRBD2. This CDR3 is 14 amino acids long. V was clipped by 6 bases and J by 2 bases; unmatched bases: 6. Germline CDR1 reads SGHTA; CDR2 reads FQGNSA. CDR3 nucleotides: TGTGCCAGCAGGCTAGCGGGTGGAGCCTACGAGCAGTACTTC. Protein sequence: CASRLAGGAYEQYF.

In its sample, this clone is medium-sized. The rearrangement uses TRBV5-1 and TRBJ1-1; D is perhaps TRBD1 (5 bases). With 2 bases removed from V and 2 bases from J, the gap between germline ends came to 13 bases. The CDR3 consists of 15 residues. Per germline, CDR1 SGHRS and CDR2 YFSETQ. This chain's CDR3 is CASSFRERINTEAFF. The CDR3 DNA follows: TGCGCCAGCAGCTTCAGGGAAAGGATAAACACTGAAGCTTTCTTT.

The V and J genes are TRBV12-3 or TRBV12-4 and TRBJ1-5; D unresolved. The V and J ends lost 6 bases and 6 bases respectively, with 9 bases between them. This CDR3 is 12 amino acids long. The CDR3: CASRAPGQPQHF. Here the CDR3 DNA reads TGTGCCAGCAGGGCCCCGGGTCAGCCCCAGCATTTT.

This chain links TRBV12-5 with TRBJ1-1; 7 nucleotides agree with TRBD1. The CDR3 has 21 residues. CDR1 is LGHNT, CDR2 FRNRAP, per germline. V trimming: 0 bases; J trimming: 6 bases; junction bases outside the gene matches: 25. This chain's CDR3 is CASGLVLGPLPSPVRGPEAFF. The DNA for the CDR3 is TGTGCTAGTGGTTTGGTACTAGGTCCCCTCCCATCACCAGTGAGGGGGCCTGAAGCTTTCTTT.

The chain employs TRBV30 and TRBJ1-6; D is perhaps TRBD1 (6 bases). This CDR3 is 15 amino acids long. Germline values: CDR1 GTSNPN, CDR2 SVGIG (reference sequence). V was clipped by 0 bases and J by 8 bases, with 14 bases between them. CDR3 in DNA: TGTGCCTGGAGTGTAGGGGTCGCAGGGGATTCACCCCTCCACTTT. It translates to CAWSVGVAGDSPLHF.

V usage is TRBV2 and J usage is TRBJ1-2, with D perhaps matching TRBD1 (5 bases). Germline V gives CDR1 SNHLY, CDR2 FYNNEI. V was cut by 7 bases and J by 6 bases, with 12 bases left in between. This CDR3 has 12 amino acids. The CDR3 DNA sequence: TGTGCCAGCAATGTGGCAGGGAATGGCTACACCTTC. Translating it yields CASNVAGNGYTF.

Here the CDR3 reads CASRDRGHLNEKLFF. The CDR3 region has the DNA TGTGCCAGCAGGGATCGGGGACACCTTAATGAAAAACTGTTTTTT. The genes are TRBV2 and TRBJ1-4, with D possibly being TRBD1 (6 bases). V lost 6 bases and J 4 bases, leaving 15 bases between the germline ends. Germline CDR1 is SNHLY and CDR2 is FYNNEI. CDR3 length: 15 amino acids. Full variable domain (remainder filled in from reference TRBV2 and TRBJ1-4): EPEVTQTPSHQVTQMGQEVILRCVPISNHLYFYWYRQILGQKVEFLVSFYNNEISEKSEIFDDQFSVERPDGSNFTLKIRSTKLEDSAMYFCASRDRGHLNEKLFFGSGTQLSVL.

V gene TRBV11-2 combines with J gene TRBJ1-5, with 8 positions matching TRBD1. CDR1 is SGHAT, CDR2 FQNNGV, per germline. The CDR3 has 16 residues. V dropped 3 bases and J dropped 2; count of bases not matched to a gene: 6. As DNA, the CDR3 is TGTGCCAGCAGCTTTACCGGGACAGGAGGCAATCAGCCCCAGCATTTT. It yields the protein CASSFTGTGGNQPQHF.

This clone appeared a single time. The V call is TRBV7-9, the J call TRBJ2-7, with D perhaps matching TRBD1 (5 bases). There are 13 residues in the CDR3. Between the trimmed V and J ends, which lost 4 bases and 6 bases, there was a span of 13 bases. Germline loops: CDR1 SEHNR, CDR2 FQNEAQ (reference sequence). The CDR3 here is CASSSQGGSEQYF. CDR3 sequence (DNA): TGTGCCAGCAGCTCTCAGGGTGGCAGCGAGCAGTACTTC.

The chain uses TRBV5-8 and TRBJ2-5; 12 bases match TRBD2. The trim removed 0 bases at V and 3 bases at J, leaving 0 bases unmatched. The CDR3 runs 15 residues. From germline, CDR1 is SGHTS and CDR2 YDEGEE. The CDR3: CASSLGLAGEETQYF. The CDR3 DNA follows: TGTGCCAGCAGCTTGGGACTAGCGGGGGAAGAGACCCAGTACTTC.

This clone was counted a few times. This chain joins TRBV9 and TRBJ1-2; TRBD1 aligns across 8 bases. The CDR3 loop spans 17 amino acids. Germline CDR1 reads SGDLS; CDR2 reads YYNGEE. The V gene end was trimmed by 3 bases and the J gene end by 2 bases; junction bases not matched to a gene: 12. CDR3 protein: CASSGHPGQVLNYGYTF. In nucleotides, the CDR3 is TGTGCCAGCAGCGGACATCCGGGACAGGTTCTCAACTATGGCTACACCTTC. The whole variable domain, remainder taken from reference TRBV9 and TRBJ1-2, is DSGVTQTPKHLITATGQRVTLRCSPRSGDLSVYWYQQSLDQGLQFLIQYYNGEERAKGNILERFSAQQFPDLHSELNLSSLELGDSALYFCASSGHPGQVLNYGYTFGSGTRLTVV.

This chain joins TRBV7-9 and TRBJ2-7; the match to TRBD1 covers 11 bases. After removal of 5 bases from V and 2 bases from J, the junction contained 17 bases not matched to a gene. Germline CDR1 reads SEHNR; CDR2 reads FQNEAQ (reference sequence). CDR3 length equals 19 residues. CDR3 sequence: CASSQRSGTGGEWTYEQYF. CDR3 DNA: TGTGCCAGCAGCCAGAGATCCGGGACAGGGGGTGAATGGACCTACGAGCAGTACTTC. Filled out from reference TRBV7-9 and TRBJ2-7, the complete variable domain reads DTGVSQNPRHKITKRGQNVTFRCDPISEHNRLYWYRQTLGQGPEFLTYFQNEAQLEKSRLLSDRFSAERPKGSFSTLEIQRTEQGDSAMYLCASSQRSGTGGEWTYEQYFGPGTRLTVT.

The chain joins TRBV19 to TRBJ1-5; no firm D call. Between the trimmed V and J ends, which lost 5 bases and 8 bases, there was a span of 16 bases. The CDR3 covers 14 residues. Germline CDR1 LNHDA, CDR2 SQIVND (reference sequence). The CDR3 sequence is CASSPRPIGEPQHF. The CDR3 DNA is TGTGCCAGTAGTCCCCGTCCCATAGGAGAGCCCCAGCATTTT.

This clone occurred once. V gene TRBV7-8 combines with J gene TRBJ2-3; no clear D gene. CDR3 size: 15 residues. The germline gives CDR1 SGHVS, CDR2 FQNEAQ. Trimming stripped 4 bases from V and 1 base from J, with 12 bases between. This CDR3 is CASSYRLVGTDTQYF. In DNA form, the CDR3 reads TGTGCCAGCAGCTACCGGCTAGTTGGCACAGATACGCAGTATTTT.

The gene calls are TRBV5-4 and TRBJ2-1; TRBD2 matches at 11 bases. The CDR3 length is 15 residues. Trimming at V came to 1 base and at J to 4 bases, leaving 1 base not matched to a gene. CDR1 SGHNT and CDR2 YYREEE come from the germline V gene (reference sequence). The CDR3 sequence: CASSLSSGGYNEQFF. The DNA of the CDR3 is TGTGCCAGCAGCTTGTCTAGCGGGGGGTACAATGAGCAGTTCTTC.

This clone was observed a handful of times. This chain joins TRBV29-1 and TRBJ2-5, with 13 bases lining up with TRBD2. The CDR3 has 12 residues. The V gene's germline CDR1 is SQVTM and CDR2 ANQGSEA. V dropped 7 bases and J dropped 5; count of bases not matched to a gene: 1. The CDR3 is CSELAGGETQYF. The CDR3 DNA reads TGCAGCGAACTAGCGGGAGGGGAGACCCAGTACTTC. The variable domain in full, with the rest retrieved from reference TRBV29-1 and TRBJ2-5, is SAVISQKPSRDICQRGTSLTIQCQVDSQVTMMFWYRQQPGQSLTLIATANQGSEATYESGFVIDKFPISRPNLTFSTLTVSNMSPEDSSIYLCSELAGGETQYFGPGTRLLVL.

This chain's CDR3 is CASSWGQTVPTTNEKLFF. The CDR3, as DNA: TGTGCCAGCAGCTGGGGTCAGACAGTTCCTACAACTAATGAAAAACTGTTTTTT. The chain recombines TRBV14 with TRBJ1-4; perhaps TRBD1 as D (5 bases). CDR1 is SGHDN, CDR2 FVKESK, per germline. Trimming removed 5 bases at V and 0 bases at J, with 19 bases between. The CDR3 is 18 residues long.

This sequence joins TRBV30 and TRBJ1-5; D unclear. Trimming removed 3 bases at V and 4 bases at J, with 10 bases between. This CDR3 has 13 residues. Germline lookup yields CDR1 GTSNPN and CDR2 SVGIG (reference sequence). For the CDR3, the DNA is TGTGCCTGGAGCGACGGGTTAAATCAGCCCCAGCATTTT. Protein product: CAWSDGLNQPQHF.

The V and J genes are TRBV2 and TRBJ1-1; TRBD1 aligns across 7 bases. Germline V lookup: CDR1 SNHLY, CDR2 FYNNEI. Trimming at V came to 6 bases and at J to 5 bases, leaving 9 bases not matched to a gene. The CDR3 runs to 14 residues. CDR3 coding DNA: TGTGCCAGCAGGAGACAGGGTCCCCGAACTGAAGCTTTCTTT. Its protein is CASRRQGPRTEAFF.

This clone showed up just a few times. J is TRBJ1-1 and V is TRBV19, with D possibly matching TRBD1 (6 bases). CDR1 is LNHDA, CDR2 SQIVND, per germline (reference sequence). V lost 3 bases to trimming and J lost 1 base, with 9 bases between them. The CDR3 sequence is 14 residues long. CDR3 sequence: CASSINRANTEAFF. The CDR3 nucleotides read TGTGCCAGTAGTATCAACAGGGCGAACACTGAAGCTTTCTTT.

The CDR3 coding sequence is TGTGCCAGCAGCCCAGGGGGGCGGTCCCAAGAGACCCAGTACTTC. This codes for CASSPGGRSQETQYF. The J gene is TRBJ2-5, the V gene TRBV9; TRBD1 might be the D (7 bases). Trimming cost V 4 bases and J 1 base, with 14 bases left between them. CDR1 is SGDLS, CDR2 YYNGEE, per germline. This CDR3 is 15 amino acids long.